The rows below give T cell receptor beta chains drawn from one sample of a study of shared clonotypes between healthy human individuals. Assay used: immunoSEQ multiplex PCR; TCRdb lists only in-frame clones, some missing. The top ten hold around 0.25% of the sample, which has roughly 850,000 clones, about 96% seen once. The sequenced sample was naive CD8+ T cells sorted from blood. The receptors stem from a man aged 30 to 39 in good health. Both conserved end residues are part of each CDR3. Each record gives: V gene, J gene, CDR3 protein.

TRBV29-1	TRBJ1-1	CSATSDSFVTEAFF
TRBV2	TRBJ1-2	CASGPGQDNYGYTF
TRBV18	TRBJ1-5	CASSPSTWAMGGNQPQHF
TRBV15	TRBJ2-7	CATGPTVMEQYF
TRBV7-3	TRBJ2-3	CASSLDGLSTDTQYF
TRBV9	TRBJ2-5	CASSVIADFQETQYF
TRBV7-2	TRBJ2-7	CASSLSPAAPYEQYF
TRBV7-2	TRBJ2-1	CASSLGWTGVPNEQFF
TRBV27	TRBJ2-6	CASSLSGANVLTF
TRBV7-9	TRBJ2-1	CASSFRTSGAHNEQFF
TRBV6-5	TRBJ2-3	CASSYSGAVGVDTQYF
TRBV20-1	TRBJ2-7	CSARTGAEQYF
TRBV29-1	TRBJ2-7	CSVGWEGRFYEQYF
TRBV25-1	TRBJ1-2	CASSGGQLYGYTF
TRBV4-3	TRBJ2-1	CASSQNLLGSGRGPEQFF
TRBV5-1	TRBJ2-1	CASSIDRSNEQFF
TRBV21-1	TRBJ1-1	CASSKRPGTREGEAFF
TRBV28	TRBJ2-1	CASSYSKAGGSSYNEQFF
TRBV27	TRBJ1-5	CASGDRVQPQHF
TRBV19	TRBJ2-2	CASSIGGELFF
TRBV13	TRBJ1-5	CASSTSRGDSNQPQHF
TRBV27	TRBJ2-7	CASSQGGREQYF
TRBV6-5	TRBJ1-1	CASGAGVNTEAFF
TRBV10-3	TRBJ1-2	CAISGGPEGYTF
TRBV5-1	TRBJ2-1	CASSLRQGLYNEQFF
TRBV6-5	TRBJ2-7	CASSLGSFYEQYF
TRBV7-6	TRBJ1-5	CASSPGTYQPQHF
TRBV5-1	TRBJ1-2	CASSLGGEGYTF
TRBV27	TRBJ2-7	CASSFGGQTYEQYF
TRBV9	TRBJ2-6	CASSAGVGANVLTF
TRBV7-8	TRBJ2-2	CASSPGWLAGGSGELFF
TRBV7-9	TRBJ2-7	CASSLEGVREQYF
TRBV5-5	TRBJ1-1	CASTPEGLFTEAFF
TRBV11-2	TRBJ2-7	CASSLGGLAGEEEYF
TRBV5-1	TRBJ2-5	CASSRLGGGETQYF
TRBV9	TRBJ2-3	CASSGGGAGGRDTQYF
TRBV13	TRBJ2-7	CASSPSPGSYEQYF
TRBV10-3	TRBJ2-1	CAITEDAYNEQFF
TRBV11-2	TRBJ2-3	CASSLRTLAGALRDTQYF
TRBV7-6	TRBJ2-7	CASSPATSGTHEQYF
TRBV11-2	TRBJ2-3	CASSSRHGTDTQYF
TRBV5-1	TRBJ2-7	CASSLAINGHYEQYF
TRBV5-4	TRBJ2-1	CASSLGGAPFF
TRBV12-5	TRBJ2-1	CASRPQGAGASNEQFF
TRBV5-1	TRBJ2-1	CASSSTGTSAYNEQFF
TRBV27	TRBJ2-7	CASSLSGGDSSYEQYF
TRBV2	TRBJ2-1	CASRGSYNEQFF
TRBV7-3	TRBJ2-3	CASSLTGRTTTDTQYF
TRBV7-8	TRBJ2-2	CASSFFTQGSTGELFF
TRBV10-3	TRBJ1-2	CAIRGDVVGSMGYTF
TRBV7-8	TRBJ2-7	CASSPLVGLELEQYF
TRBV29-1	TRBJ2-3	CSVEGWVGTFTDTQYF
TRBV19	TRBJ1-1	CASSMTHYTEAFF